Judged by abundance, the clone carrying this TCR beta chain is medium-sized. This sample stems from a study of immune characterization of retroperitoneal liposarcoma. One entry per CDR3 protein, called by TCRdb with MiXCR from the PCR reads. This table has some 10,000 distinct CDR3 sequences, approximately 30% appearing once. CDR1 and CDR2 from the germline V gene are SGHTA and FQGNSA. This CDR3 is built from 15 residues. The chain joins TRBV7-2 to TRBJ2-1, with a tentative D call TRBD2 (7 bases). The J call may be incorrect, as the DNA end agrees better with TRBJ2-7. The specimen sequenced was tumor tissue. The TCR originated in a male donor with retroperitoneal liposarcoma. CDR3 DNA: TGTGCCAGCAGCTTACAATCCGGGGGGCTTTACGAGCAGTACTTC. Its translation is CASSLQSGGLYEQYF.